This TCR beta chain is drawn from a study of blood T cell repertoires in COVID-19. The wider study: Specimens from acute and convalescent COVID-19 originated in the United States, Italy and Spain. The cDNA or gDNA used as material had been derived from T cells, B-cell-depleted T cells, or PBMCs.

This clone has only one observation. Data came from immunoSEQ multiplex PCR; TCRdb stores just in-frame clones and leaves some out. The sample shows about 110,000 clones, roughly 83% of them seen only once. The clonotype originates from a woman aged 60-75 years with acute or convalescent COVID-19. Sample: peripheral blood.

The CDR3, as DNA: TGCGCCAGGACTAGCGGGAGGGACGCCTACAATGAGCAGTTCTTC. This translates into CARTSGRDAYNEQFF. This chain connects TRBV10-1 to TRBJ2-1, with TRBD2 identical over 14 bases. Trimming cost V 9 bases and J 2 bases; bases outside gene matches: 3. The CDR3 totals 15 residues. The germline gives CDR1 WNHNN, CDR2 SYGVQD (reference sequence).